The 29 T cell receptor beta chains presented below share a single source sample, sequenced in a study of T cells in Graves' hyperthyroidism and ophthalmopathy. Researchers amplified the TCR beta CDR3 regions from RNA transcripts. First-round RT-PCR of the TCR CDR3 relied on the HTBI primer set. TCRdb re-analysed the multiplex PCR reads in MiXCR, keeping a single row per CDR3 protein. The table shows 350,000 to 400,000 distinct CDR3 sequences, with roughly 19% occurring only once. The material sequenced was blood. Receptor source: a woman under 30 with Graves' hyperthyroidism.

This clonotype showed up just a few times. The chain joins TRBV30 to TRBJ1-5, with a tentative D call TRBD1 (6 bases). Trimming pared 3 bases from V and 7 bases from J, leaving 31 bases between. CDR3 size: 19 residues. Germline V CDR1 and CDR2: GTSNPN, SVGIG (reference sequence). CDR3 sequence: CAWSPTGKANWVSGQPQHF. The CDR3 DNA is TGTGCCTGGAGCCCTACAGGGAAAGCGAATTGGGTCTCTGGACAGCCCCAGCATTTT.

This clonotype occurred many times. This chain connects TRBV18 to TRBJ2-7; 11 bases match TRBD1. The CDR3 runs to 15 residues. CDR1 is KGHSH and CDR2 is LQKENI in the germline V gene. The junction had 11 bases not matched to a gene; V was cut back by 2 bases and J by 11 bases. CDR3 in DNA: TGTGCCAGCTCACCAAACCGGGACAGGGGGAAGTTGAAGTACTTC. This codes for CASSPNRDRGKLKYF.

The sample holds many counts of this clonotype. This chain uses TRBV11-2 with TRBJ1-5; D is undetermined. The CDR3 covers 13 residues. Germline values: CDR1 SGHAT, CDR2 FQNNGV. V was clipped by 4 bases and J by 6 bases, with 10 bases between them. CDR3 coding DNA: TGTGCCAGCAGCTCCCTCAGCGGTCAGCCCCAGCATTTT. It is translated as CASSSLSGQPQHF.

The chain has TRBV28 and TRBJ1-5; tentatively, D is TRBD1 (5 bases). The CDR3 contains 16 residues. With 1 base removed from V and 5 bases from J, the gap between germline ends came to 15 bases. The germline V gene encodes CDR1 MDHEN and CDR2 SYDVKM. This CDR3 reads CASSLSGTAPYQPQHF. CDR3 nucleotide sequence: TGTGCCAGCAGTTTATCAGGGACGGCCCCTTATCAGCCCCAGCATTTT.

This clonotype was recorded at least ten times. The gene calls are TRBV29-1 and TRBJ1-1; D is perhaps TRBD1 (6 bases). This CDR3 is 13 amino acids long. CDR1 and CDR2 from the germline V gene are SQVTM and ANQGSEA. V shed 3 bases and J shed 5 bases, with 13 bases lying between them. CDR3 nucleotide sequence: TGCAGCGTTGAGGGGGGGCTTGTAACTGAAGCTTTCTTT. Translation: CSVEGGLVTEAFF. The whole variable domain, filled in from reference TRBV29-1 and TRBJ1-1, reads SAVISQKPSRDICQRGTSLTIQCQVDSQVTMMFWYRQQPGQSLTLIATANQGSEATYESGFVIDKFPISRPNLTFSTLTVSNMSPEDSSIYLCSVEGGLVTEAFFGQGTRLTVV.

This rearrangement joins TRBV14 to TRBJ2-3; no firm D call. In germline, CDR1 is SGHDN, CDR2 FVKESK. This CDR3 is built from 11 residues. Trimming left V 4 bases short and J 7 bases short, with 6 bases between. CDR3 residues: CASSPANTQYF. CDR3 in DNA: TGTGCCAGCAGCCCCGCGAATACGCAGTATTTT.

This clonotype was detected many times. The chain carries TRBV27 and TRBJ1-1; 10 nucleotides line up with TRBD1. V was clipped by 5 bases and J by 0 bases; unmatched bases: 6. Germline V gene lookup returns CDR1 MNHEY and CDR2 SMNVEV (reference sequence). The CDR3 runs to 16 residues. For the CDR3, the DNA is TGTGCCAGCAGTCGGGACAGGGGCCGTTTGAACACTGAAGCTTTCTTT. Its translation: CASSRDRGRLNTEAFF.

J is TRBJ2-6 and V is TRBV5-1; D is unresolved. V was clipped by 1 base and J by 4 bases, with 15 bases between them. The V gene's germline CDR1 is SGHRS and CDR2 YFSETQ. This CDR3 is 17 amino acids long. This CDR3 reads CASSLLARAGGANVLTF. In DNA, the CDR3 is TGCGCCAGCAGCTTGTTGGCCCGGGCAGGCGGGGCCAACGTCCTGACTTTC.

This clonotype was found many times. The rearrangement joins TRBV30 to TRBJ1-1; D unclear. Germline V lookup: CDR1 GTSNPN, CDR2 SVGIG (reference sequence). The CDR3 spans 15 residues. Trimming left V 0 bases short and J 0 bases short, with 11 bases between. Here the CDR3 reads CAWSVQVSMNTEAFF. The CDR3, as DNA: TGTGCCTGGAGTGTGCAGGTCAGCATGAACACTGAAGCTTTCTTT.

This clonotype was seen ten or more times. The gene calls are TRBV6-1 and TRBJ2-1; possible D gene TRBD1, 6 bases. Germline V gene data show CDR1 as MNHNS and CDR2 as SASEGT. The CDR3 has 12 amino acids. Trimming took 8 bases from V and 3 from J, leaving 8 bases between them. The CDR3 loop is CASGTRYNEQFF. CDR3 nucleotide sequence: TGTGCCAGCGGGACACGCTACAATGAGCAGTTCTTC.

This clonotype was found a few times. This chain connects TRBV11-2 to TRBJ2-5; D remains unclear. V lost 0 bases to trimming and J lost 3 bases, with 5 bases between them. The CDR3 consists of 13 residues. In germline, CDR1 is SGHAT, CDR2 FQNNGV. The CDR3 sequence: CASSLERKETQYF. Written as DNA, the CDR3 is TGTGCCAGCAGCTTAGAGAGGAAAGAGACCCAGTACTTC.

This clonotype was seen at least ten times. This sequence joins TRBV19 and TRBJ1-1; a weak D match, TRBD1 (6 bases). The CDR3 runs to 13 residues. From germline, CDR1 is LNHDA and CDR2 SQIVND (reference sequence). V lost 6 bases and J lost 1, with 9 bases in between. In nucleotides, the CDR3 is TGTGCCAGTAGGAAGGGGGAGAACACTGAAGCTTTCTTT. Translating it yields CASRKGENTEAFF.

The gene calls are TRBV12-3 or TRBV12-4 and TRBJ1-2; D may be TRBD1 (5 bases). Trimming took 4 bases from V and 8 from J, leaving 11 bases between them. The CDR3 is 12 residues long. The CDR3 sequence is CASSSTVAGYTF. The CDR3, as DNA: TGTGCCAGCAGTTCGACAGTCGCAGGCTACACCTTC.

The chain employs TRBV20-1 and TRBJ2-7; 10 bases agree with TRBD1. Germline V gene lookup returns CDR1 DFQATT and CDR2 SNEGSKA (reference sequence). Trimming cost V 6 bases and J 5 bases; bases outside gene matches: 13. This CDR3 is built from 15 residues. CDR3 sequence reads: CSAGGGQGIRDEQYF. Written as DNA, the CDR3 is TGCAGTGCAGGGGGGGGACAGGGGATAAGGGACGAGCAGTACTTC.

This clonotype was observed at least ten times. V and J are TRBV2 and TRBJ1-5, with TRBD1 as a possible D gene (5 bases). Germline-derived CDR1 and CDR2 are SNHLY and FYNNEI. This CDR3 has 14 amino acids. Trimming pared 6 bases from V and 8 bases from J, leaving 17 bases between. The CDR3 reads CASRNQGEVKPQHF. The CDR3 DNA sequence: TGTGCCAGCAGGAATCAGGGAGAGGTGAAGCCCCAGCATTTT.

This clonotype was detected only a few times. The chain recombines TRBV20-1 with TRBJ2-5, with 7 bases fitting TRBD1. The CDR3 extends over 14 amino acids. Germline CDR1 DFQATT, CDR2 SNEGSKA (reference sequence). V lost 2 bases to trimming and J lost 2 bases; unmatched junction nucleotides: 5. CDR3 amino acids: CSARSGGRQETQYF. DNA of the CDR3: TGCAGTGCTAGATCAGGGGGAAGGCAAGAGACCCAGTACTTC.

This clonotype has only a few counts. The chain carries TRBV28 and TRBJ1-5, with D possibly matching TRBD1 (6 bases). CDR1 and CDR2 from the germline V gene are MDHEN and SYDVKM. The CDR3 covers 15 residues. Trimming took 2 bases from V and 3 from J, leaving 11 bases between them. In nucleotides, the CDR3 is TGTGCCAGCAGTTTAAGGACAGATACCAATCAGCCCCAGCATTTT. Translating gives CASSLRTDTNQPQHF.

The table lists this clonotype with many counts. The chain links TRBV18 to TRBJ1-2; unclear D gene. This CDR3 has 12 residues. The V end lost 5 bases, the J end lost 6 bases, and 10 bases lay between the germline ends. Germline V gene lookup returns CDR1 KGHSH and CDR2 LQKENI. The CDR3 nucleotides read TGTGCCAGCTCAGGGAGCTGGGATGGCTACACCTTC. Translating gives CASSGSWDGYTF.

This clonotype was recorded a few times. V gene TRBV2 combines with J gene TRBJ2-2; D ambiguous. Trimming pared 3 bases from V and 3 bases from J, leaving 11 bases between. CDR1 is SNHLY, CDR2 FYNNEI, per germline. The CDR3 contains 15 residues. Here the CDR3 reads CASSETGLDTGELFF. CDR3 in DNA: TGTGCCAGCAGTGAGACGGGTTTGGACACCGGGGAGCTGTTTTTT.

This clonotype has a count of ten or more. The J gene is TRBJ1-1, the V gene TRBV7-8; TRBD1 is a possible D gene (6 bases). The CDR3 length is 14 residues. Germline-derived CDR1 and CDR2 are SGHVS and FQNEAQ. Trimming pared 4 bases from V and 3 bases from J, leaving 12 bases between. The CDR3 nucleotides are TGTGCCAGCAGCTCAAGGGGGGAATACACTGAAGCTTTCTTT. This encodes CASSSRGEYTEAFF.

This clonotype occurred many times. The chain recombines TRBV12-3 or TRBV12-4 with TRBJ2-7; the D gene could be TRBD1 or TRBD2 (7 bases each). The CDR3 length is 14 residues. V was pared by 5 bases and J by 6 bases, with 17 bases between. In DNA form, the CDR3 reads TGTGCCAGCAGTCGGGACAGCGGGGATGTCGAGCAGTACTTC. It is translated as CASSRDSGDVEQYF.

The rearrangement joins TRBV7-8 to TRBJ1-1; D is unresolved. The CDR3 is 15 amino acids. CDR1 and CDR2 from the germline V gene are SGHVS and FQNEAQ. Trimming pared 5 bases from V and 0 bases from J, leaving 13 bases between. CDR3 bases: TGTGCCAGCAGCGATGTCAAAGACGTGAACACTGAAGCTTTCTTT. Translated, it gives CASSDVKDVNTEAFF.

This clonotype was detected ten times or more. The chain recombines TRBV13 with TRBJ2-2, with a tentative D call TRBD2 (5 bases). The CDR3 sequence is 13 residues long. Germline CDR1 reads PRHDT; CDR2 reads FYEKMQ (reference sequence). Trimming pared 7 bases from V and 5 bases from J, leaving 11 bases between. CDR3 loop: CASTLPGTGELFF. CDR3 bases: TGTGCCAGCACTCTGCCGGGGACCGGGGAGCTGTTTTTT.

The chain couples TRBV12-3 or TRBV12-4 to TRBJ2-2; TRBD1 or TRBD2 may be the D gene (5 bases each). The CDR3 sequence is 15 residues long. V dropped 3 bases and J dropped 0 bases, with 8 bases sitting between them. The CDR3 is CASSFLGANTGELFF. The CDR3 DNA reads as TGTGCCAGCAGTTTTTTGGGGGCGAACACCGGGGAGCTGTTTTTT.

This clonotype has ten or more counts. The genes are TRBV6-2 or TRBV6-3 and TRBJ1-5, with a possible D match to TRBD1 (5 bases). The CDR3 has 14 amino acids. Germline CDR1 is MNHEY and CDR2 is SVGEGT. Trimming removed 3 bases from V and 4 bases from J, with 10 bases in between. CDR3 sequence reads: CASSYLGLNQPQHF. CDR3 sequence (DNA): TGTGCCAGCAGTTATTTGGGGCTTAATCAGCCCCAGCATTTT.

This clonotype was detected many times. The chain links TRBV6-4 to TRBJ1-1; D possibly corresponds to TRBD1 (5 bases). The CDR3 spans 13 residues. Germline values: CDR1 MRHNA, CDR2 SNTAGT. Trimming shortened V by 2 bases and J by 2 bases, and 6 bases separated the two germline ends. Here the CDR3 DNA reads TGTGCCAGCAGTGACGGGGACAACACTGAAGCTTTCTTT. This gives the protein CASSDGDNTEAFF.

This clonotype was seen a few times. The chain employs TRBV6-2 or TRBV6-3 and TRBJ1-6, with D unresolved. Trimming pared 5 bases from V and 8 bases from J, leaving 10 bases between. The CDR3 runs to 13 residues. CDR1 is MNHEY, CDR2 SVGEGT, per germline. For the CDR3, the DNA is TGTGCCAGCAGTGAGGATCGGTATTCACCCCTCCACTTT. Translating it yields CASSEDRYSPLHF.

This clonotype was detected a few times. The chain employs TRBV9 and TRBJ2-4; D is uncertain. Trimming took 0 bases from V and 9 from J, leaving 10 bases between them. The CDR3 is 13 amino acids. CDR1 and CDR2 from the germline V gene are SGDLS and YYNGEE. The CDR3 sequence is CASSVEPMGIQYF. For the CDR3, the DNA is TGTGCCAGCAGCGTAGAGCCAATGGGCATTCAGTACTTC.

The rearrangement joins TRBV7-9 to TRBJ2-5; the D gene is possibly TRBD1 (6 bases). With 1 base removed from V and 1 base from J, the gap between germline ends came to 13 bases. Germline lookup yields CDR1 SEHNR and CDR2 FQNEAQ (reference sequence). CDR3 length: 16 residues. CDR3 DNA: TGTGCCAGCAGCTTAGGGGTCAGGGGTTCCCAAGAGACCCAGTACTTC. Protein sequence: CASSLGVRGSQETQYF.